A single sample is the source of the 14 T cell receptor beta chains below, sequenced in a study of blood T cells in healthy people across ages. A second roughly 6 to 11 cycle PCR used barcoded and J-beta primers. TCRdb re-derived calls from the 5' RACE reads in MiXCR, one entry per CDR3 protein. Seen here are some 860,000 distinct CDR3 sequences, roughly 50% observed once, and the top ten hold roughly 26%. Sequences were obtained from blood. These receptors were taken from a man aged 35-49 years in good health.

This clonotype was recorded a few times. V and J are TRBV15 and TRBJ2-7, with a possible D match to TRBD1 (5 bases). The CDR3 runs to 14 residues. V lost 0 bases and J lost 6, with 12 bases in between. Germline CDR1 LNHNV, CDR2 YYDKDF (reference sequence). The CDR3 loop is CATSRDNRQLEQYF. CDR3 bases: TGTGCCACCAGCAGAGATAACCGACAGCTCGAGCAGTACTTC. The whole variable domain, remainder taken from reference TRBV15 and TRBJ2-7, is DAMVIQNPRYQVTQFGKPVTLSCSQTLNHNVMYWYQQKSSQAPKLLFHYYDKDFNNEADTPDNFQSRRPNTSFCFLDIRSPGLGDTAMYLCATSRDNRQLEQYFGPGTRLTVT.

The gene calls are TRBV25-1 and TRBJ2-3; no reliable D call. Germline values: CDR1 MGHDK, CDR2 SYGVNS. The CDR3 has 14 residues. Trimming took 8 bases from V and 4 from J, leaving 16 bases between them. The CDR3 DNA is TGTGCCAGCGGACCGGCAGGTCGCCCAGATACGCAGTATTTT. Its translation: CASGPAGRPDTQYF.

The CDR3 loop reads CATSGTGAGEQYF. CDR3 bases: TGTGCCACCAGTGGGACAGGGGCGGGCGAGCAGTACTTC. This chain connects TRBV24-1 to TRBJ2-5, with 9 bases fitting TRBD1. Matching the DNA end better, TRBJ2-7 makes the J call doubtful. Germline CDR1 reads KGHDR; CDR2 reads SFDVKD. The CDR3 is made up of 13 amino acids.

This chain uses TRBV24-1 with TRBJ2-3; D unresolved. V shed 1 base and J shed 6 bases, with 13 bases lying between them. The CDR3 has 15 residues. Germline CDR1 and CDR2: KGHDR and SFDVKD. CDR3 residues: CATSDFGKSRDTQYF. The CDR3, as DNA: TGTGCCACCAGTGATTTTGGCAAGAGTCGGGATACGCAGTATTTT.

The rearrangement links TRBV12-3 or TRBV12-4 to TRBJ1-1; D perhaps matches TRBD1 (6 bases). The CDR3 spans 15 residues. With 5 bases removed from V and 7 bases from J, the gap between germline ends came to 20 bases. CDR3 loop: CASSLPPGQGSEAFF. Written as DNA, the CDR3 is TGTGCCAGCAGTCTCCCCCCGGGACAAGGTAGTGAAGCTTTCTTT.

This clonotype was observed a handful of times. V and J are TRBV20-1 and TRBJ2-7; D could derive from TRBD1 or TRBD2 (6 bases each). This CDR3 region has 15 residues. Germline lookup yields CDR1 DFQATT and CDR2 SNEGSKA (reference sequence). The germline V and J ends were trimmed by 0 bases and 1 base, with 13 bases remaining between them. The CDR3 spells CSARDGRTASYEQYF. The DNA for the CDR3 is TGCAGTGCTAGAGATGGGAGGACAGCTTCCTACGAGCAGTACTTC.

In its sample, this clonotype was seen a few times. The V call is TRBV20-1, the J call TRBJ2-3, with no clear D. Looked up from germline, CDR1 is DFQATT and CDR2 is SNEGSKA (reference sequence). The CDR3 sequence is 15 residues long. V gave up 4 bases and J gave up 2 bases, with 16 bases separating them. The DNA of the CDR3 is TGCAGTGCTAATAATGCCCGGCTGAACACAGATACGCAGTATTTT. It is translated as CSANNARLNTDTQYF.

The chain recombines TRBV3-1 with TRBJ1-1; the match to TRBD1 covers 8 bases. The CDR3 consists of 17 residues. CDR1 LGHDT and CDR2 YNNKEL come from the germline V gene (reference sequence). Germline trimming cut 0 bases from V and 1 base from J; bases unmatched to any gene: 7. CDR3 sequence (DNA): TGTGCCAGCAGCCAAGATTCGGCCGGACAGGGGAACACTGAAGCTTTCTTT. Translation: CASSQDSAGQGNTEAFF.

The rearrangement links TRBV5-1 to TRBJ2-5; D may be TRBD1 (6 bases). V was cut by 1 base and J by 2 bases, with 12 bases left in between. CDR1 and CDR2 (germline): SGHRS, YFSETQ. This CDR3 is 15 amino acids long. The CDR3: CASSLLSGQQETQYF. Written as DNA, the CDR3 is TGCGCCAGCAGCTTGCTCTCGGGACAACAAGAGACCCAGTACTTC.

The DNA of the CDR3 is TGCAGTGCTCCCGAGACGGGGGTGGAGACCCAGTACTTC. Translation gives CSAPETGVETQYF. The chain couples TRBV20-1 to TRBJ2-5; TRBD2 might be the D (6 bases). V lost 5 bases and J 5 bases, leaving 15 bases between the germline ends. The CDR3 has 13 amino acids. Per germline, CDR1 DFQATT and CDR2 SNEGSKA (reference sequence).

This chain connects TRBV5-4 to TRBJ2-5, with 8 bases matching TRBD1. CDR1 and CDR2 from the germline V gene are SGHNT and YYREEE (reference sequence). V was clipped by 4 bases and J by 1 base; unmatched bases: 9. There are 16 residues in the CDR3. The CDR3 DNA reads as TGTGCCAGCAGCGGGAAAGGACAGGGAGCCCAAGAGACCCAGTACTTC. Translation: CASSGKGQGAQETQYF.

This rearrangement joins TRBV10-3 to TRBJ1-1; 7 bases line up with TRBD1. Germline V gives CDR1 ENHRY, CDR2 SYGVKD. V dropped 5 bases and J dropped 9; count of bases not matched to a gene: 9. This CDR3 is built from 13 residues. CDR3 protein: CAISPDRMDKAFF. The CDR3 DNA reads TGTGCCATCAGTCCGGACAGGATGGATAAAGCTTTCTTT.

The chain employs TRBV5-1 and TRBJ1-4; TRBD1 is a possible D gene (6 bases). The CDR3 runs 13 residues. V was shortened by 4 bases and J by 8 bases, with 12 bases between the two germline ends. Germline CDR1 SGHRS, CDR2 YFSETQ. CDR3 loop: CASSRDIREKLFF. The CDR3 bases are TGCGCCAGCAGCCGGGACATAAGGGAAAAACTGTTTTTT.

CDR3 nucleotide sequence: TGTGCCAGCAGTGAAGCGGCTAGCAATCAGCCCCAGCATTTT. Translation: CASSEAASNQPQHF. The chain links TRBV2 to TRBJ1-5; no firm D call. V lost 0 bases to trimming and J lost 0 bases, with 3 bases between them. The CDR3 contains 14 residues. Germline V gene lookup returns CDR1 SNHLY and CDR2 FYNNEI.